These 27 T cell receptor beta chains were sequenced from one sample in a study of spatial heterogeneity in lung cancer. TCRdb ran MiXCR on the 5' RACE reads and lists one entry per CDR3 protein. Altogether 15,000 to 20,000 distinct CDR3 sequences are present, approximately 11% being singletons, with the ten largest covering just over 35%. Time point described: blood at routine non-recurrence follow-up after resection. Sequencing used PBMCs, obtained at follow-up. The receptors derive from a female donor with early-stage non-small cell lung cancer.

The chain combines TRBV19 with TRBJ1-1; no firm D call. The CDR3 is 15 amino acids. V was trimmed by 3 bases and J by 4 bases, leaving 15 bases between them. Per germline, CDR1 LNHDA and CDR2 SQIVND (reference sequence). CDR3 protein: CASSIGAPMGTEAFF. The DNA of the CDR3 is TGTGCCAGTAGTATTGGAGCCCCCATGGGCACTGAAGCTTTCTTT.

Ten or more counts support this clonotype. In nucleotides, the CDR3 is TGTGCCAGCAGTCCCGGGACTAGCCTTCCGAACTACGAGCAGTACTTC. This encodes CASSPGTSLPNYEQYF. The rearrangement joins TRBV12-3 or TRBV12-4 to TRBJ2-7; 9 nucleotides align to TRBD2. This CDR3 comprises 16 residues. Trimming at V came to 5 bases and at J to 3 bases, leaving 11 bases not matched to a gene.

The table lists this clonotype with many counts. CDR3 residues: CASSNQGRSVLGYTF. As DNA, the CDR3 is TGTGCCAGCAGCAATCAGGGCAGGTCCGTCTTAGGCTACACCTTC. J is TRBJ1-2 and V is TRBV7-3; a possible D gene is TRBD1 (5 bases). Germline loops: CDR1 SGHTA, CDR2 FQGTGA. The CDR3 runs to 15 residues. The V end lost 5 bases, the J end lost 8 bases, and 21 bases lay between the germline ends. The entire variable domain, with the rest obtained from reference TRBV7-3 and TRBJ1-2, is as follows: GAGVSQTPSNKVTEKGKYVELRCDPISGHTALYWYRQSLGQGPEFLIYFQGTGAADDSGLPNDRFFAVRPEGSVSTLKIQRTERGDSAVYLCASSNQGRSVLGYTFGSGTRLTVV.

The chain uses TRBV20-1 and TRBJ2-7, with D possibly matching TRBD2 (6 bases). The CDR3 loop spans 12 amino acids. CDR1 is DFQATT and CDR2 is SNEGSKA in the germline V gene (reference sequence). Trimming stripped 6 bases from V and 3 bases from J, with 12 bases between. This CDR3 is CSAPADYYEQYF. The CDR3 DNA reads TGCAGTGCCCCCGCGGACTACTACGAGCAGTACTTC.

This clonotype was detected many times. The CDR3 coding sequence is TGTGCCAGCAGTTATGCGCGGGACAGGGCTAATAACTATGGCTACACCTTC. It specifies CASSYARDRANNYGYTF. The chain uses TRBV6-5 and TRBJ1-2; TRBD1 matches at 9 bases. Germline V gives CDR1 MNHEY, CDR2 SVGAGI. The V and J ends lost 3 bases and 1 base, in that order; junction bases with no gene match: 9. The CDR3 has 17 amino acids.

This clonotype was recorded at least ten times. The V gene is TRBV11-2, the J gene TRBJ2-2; D is possibly TRBD2 (6 bases). The V gene lost 7 bases and the J gene lost 7 bases, with 16 bases spanning the gap. The CDR3 totals 14 residues. CDR1 and CDR2 from the germline V gene are SGHAT and FQNNGV. The CDR3 DNA reads as TGTGCCAGCACCCTCGTTGGAGGGATCGGGGAGCTGTTTTTT. Translation gives CASTLVGGIGELFF.

This clonotype was observed many times. The J gene is TRBJ2-7, the V gene TRBV12-3 or TRBV12-4; D is perhaps TRBD1 (8 bases). Trimming stripped 2 bases from V and 4 bases from J, with 18 bases between. This CDR3 region has 16 residues. The CDR3 sequence: CASSLPDRGGRYEQYF. As DNA, the CDR3 is TGTGCCAGCAGTTTACCCGACAGGGGAGGGAGGTACGAGCAGTACTTC.

The sample holds a few counts of this clonotype. The genes are TRBV9 and TRBJ2-3, with TRBD2 matching over 8 bases. After removal of 2 bases from V and 0 bases from J, the junction contained 5 bases not matched to a gene. Germline CDR1 is SGDLS and CDR2 is YYNGEE. This CDR3 has 16 amino acids. In DNA form, the CDR3 reads TGTGCCAGCAGCGTTGCTAGCGGGTCTAGCACAGATACGCAGTATTTT. The encoded protein is CASSVASGSSTDTQYF.

This clonotype was recorded at least ten times. The chain combines TRBV5-6 with TRBJ1-5; D is unclear. Looked up from germline, CDR1 is SGHDT and CDR2 is YYEEEE. The CDR3 is 13 residues long. V was shortened by 2 bases and J by 1 base, with 4 bases between the two germline ends. The CDR3 bases are TGTGCCAGCAGCTTTCAGAGCAATCAGCCCCAGCATTTT. This gives the protein CASSFQSNQPQHF.

V gene TRBV6-5 combines with J gene TRBJ1-1; TRBD1 matches at 7 bases. The CDR3 consists of 13 residues. The trim removed 7 bases at V and 5 bases at J, leaving 7 bases unmatched. Per germline, CDR1 MNHEY and CDR2 SVGAGI. CDR3 region: CASIRQGRTEAFF. The CDR3 DNA is TGTGCCAGCATTAGACAGGGCCGGACTGAAGCTTTCTTT.

This clonotype was recorded many times. CDR3: CASSNQRFTGELFF. The CDR3 DNA follows: TGTGCCAGCAGTAACCAGCGGTTCACCGGGGAGCTGTTTTTT. The chain carries TRBV6-1 and TRBJ2-2; D possibly corresponds to TRBD2 (5 bases). V was trimmed by 5 bases and J by 4 bases, leaving 11 bases between them. Germline assignment: CDR1 MNHNS and CDR2 SASEGT. This CDR3 has 14 residues.

The chain joins TRBV11-2 to TRBJ2-1, with D perhaps matching TRBD2 (7 bases). CDR3 length equals 15 residues. The V end lost 1 base, the J end lost 9 bases, and 16 bases lay between the germline ends. Germline lookup yields CDR1 SGHAT and CDR2 FQNNGV. CDR3 residues: CASSLVRGEGGEQFF. The CDR3, as DNA: TGTGCCAGCAGCTTAGTTAGGGGGGAGGGCGGTGAGCAGTTCTTC.

Ten or more counts support this clonotype. V gene TRBV20-1 combines with J gene TRBJ2-2; 9 bases fit TRBD1. CDR3 length equals 14 residues. CDR1 and CDR2 from the germline V gene are DFQATT and SNEGSKA (reference sequence). Losses at the gene ends were 3 bases for V and 6 bases for J; bases not matched to a gene: 5. The CDR3 DNA reads TGCAGTGCTAGCGGGACAGGGAGCGCCGGGGAGCTGTTTTTT. As protein: CSASGTGSAGELFF.

This clonotype has ten or more counts. V gene TRBV6-5 combines with J gene TRBJ1-2; 7 nucleotides match TRBD1. This CDR3 contains 13 residues. Germline values: CDR1 MNHEY, CDR2 SVGAGI. The V segment lost 7 bases and the J segment 3 bases; nucleotides outside the gene matches: 5. In nucleotides, the CDR3 is TGTGCCAGCACTCTCGACAGGGACTATGGCTACACCTTC. It encodes CASTLDRDYGYTF.

This clonotype has a handful of counts. This rearrangement joins TRBV3-1 to TRBJ1-5, with 7 bases that match TRBD1. The CDR3 is 15 residues long. From germline, CDR1 is LGHDT and CDR2 YNNKEL (reference sequence). Germline trimming cut 4 bases from V and 10 bases from J; bases unmatched to any gene: 13. CDR3 protein: CASSRTTGRENPQHF. The CDR3 DNA is TGTGCCAGCAGCCGGACGACAGGGAGAGAGAATCCCCAGCATTTT.

There are many counts of this clonotype. The chain recombines TRBV12-3 or TRBV12-4 with TRBJ2-2; D is uncertain. CDR3 size: 13 residues. Between the trimmed V and J ends, which lost 3 bases and 2 bases, there was a span of 4 bases. For the CDR3, the DNA is TGTGCCAGCAGTTTGAGAAACACCGGGGAGCTGTTTTTT. Its translation: CASSLRNTGELFF.

This clonotype was picked up a small number of times. This chain links TRBV6-4 with TRBJ2-5, with TRBD2 identical over 9 bases. The length of the CDR3 is 14 residues. The V gene's germline CDR1 is MRHNA and CDR2 SNTAGT. Trimming at V came to 3 bases and at J to 1 base, leaving 0 bases not matched to a gene. The CDR3 bases are TGTGCCAGCAGTGAGCGGGGGGGCCAAGAGACCCAGTACTTC. This codes for CASSERGGQETQYF.

This clonotype was seen ten or more times. V gene TRBV5-1 combines with J gene TRBJ2-7, with 7 bases lining up with TRBD1. The germline gives CDR1 SGHRS, CDR2 YFSETQ. The length of the CDR3 is 14 residues. The trim removed 4 bases at V and 5 bases at J, leaving 9 bases unmatched. The CDR3 loop reads CASSQGTGANEQYF. CDR3 nucleotides: TGCGCCAGCAGCCAGGGTACAGGGGCCAACGAGCAGTACTTC. Drawing the rest from reference TRBV5-1 and TRBJ2-7, the complete variable domain is KAGVTQTPRYLIKTRGQQVTLSCSPISGHRSVSWYQQTPGQGLQFLFEYFSETQRNKGNFPGRFSGRQFSNSRSEMNVSTLELGDSALYLCASSQGTGANEQYFGPGTRLTVT.

In this sample, this clonotype turned up many times. This sequence joins TRBV29-1 and TRBJ1-1; a weak D match, TRBD1 (5 bases). Germline V gene sequence: CDR1 SQVTM, CDR2 ANQGSEA. CDR3 size: 12 residues. V lost 3 bases, J lost 10 bases, and 15 bases lay in between. CDR3 loop: CSVEAGGYRAFF. DNA for the CDR3: TGCAGCGTTGAGGCTGGGGGGTATCGAGCTTTCTTT.

The chain links TRBV29-1 to TRBJ2-5; 9 bases are a match to TRBD1. The ends lost 6 bases at V and 4 bases at J; junction bases unmatched: 6. Germline loops: CDR1 SQVTM, CDR2 ANQGSEA. The CDR3 has 13 amino acids. The CDR3 protein is CSVEQGAGETQYF. DNA of the CDR3: TGCAGCGTCGAACAGGGGGCGGGAGAGACCCAGTACTTC.

This clonotype was detected ten times or more. The chain employs TRBV10-3 and TRBJ1-2; no firm D call. V gave up 0 bases and J gave up 5 bases, with 13 bases separating them. Per the germline V gene, CDR1 is ENHRY and CDR2 is SYGVKD. The CDR3 loop spans 15 amino acids. CDR3 amino acids: CAISESLGTAYGYTF. CDR3 DNA sequence: TGTGCCATCAGTGAGTCCCTCGGAACAGCTTATGGCTACACCTTC.

This clonotype was recorded many times. J is TRBJ1-1 and V is TRBV12-3 or TRBV12-4, with 7 bases aligning to TRBD1. The V segment lost 8 bases and the J segment 2 bases; nucleotides outside the gene matches: 2. This CDR3 has 12 residues. CDR3: CASDRDNTEAFF. Here the CDR3 DNA reads TGTGCCAGCGACAGGGACAACACTGAAGCTTTCTTT.

The chain is built from TRBV3-1 and TRBJ2-5, with 11 bases matching TRBD2. The CDR3 contains 17 residues. Germline CDR1 is LGHDT and CDR2 is YNNKEL (reference sequence). The trim removed 4 bases at V and 2 bases at J, leaving 9 bases unmatched. In DNA form, the CDR3 reads TGTGCCAGCAGCCCCCGCCGGGTAGCGGGGGGGCAAGAGACCCAGTACTTC. This gives the protein CASSPRRVAGGQETQYF.

The chain joins TRBV7-3 to TRBJ1-3; D remains unclear. The CDR3 runs to 13 residues. Germline V CDR1 and CDR2: SGHTA, FQGTGA. V was trimmed by 3 bases and J by 1 base, leaving 4 bases between them. For the CDR3, the DNA is TGTGCCAGCAGCTTCGAATCTGGAAACACCATATATTTT. Its protein is CASSFESGNTIYF. Full variable domain (remainder filled in from reference TRBV7-3 and TRBJ1-3): GAGVSQTPSNKVTEKGKYVELRCDPISGHTALYWYRQSLGQGPEFLIYFQGTGAADDSGLPNDRFFAVRPEGSVSTLKIQRTERGDSAVYLCASSFESGNTIYFGEGSWLTVV.

This chain joins TRBV20-1 and TRBJ2-3, with D maybe TRBD2 (6 bases). The CDR3 runs to 16 residues. The germline V gene encodes CDR1 DFQATT and CDR2 SNEGSKA (reference sequence). V was cut by 0 bases and J by 4 bases, with 17 bases left in between. The CDR3 DNA sequence: TGCAGTGCTAGAGATCGGGGCTTAAGGAGGGCAGATACGCAGTATTTT. Its protein product is CSARDRGLRRADTQYF.

At least ten counts were recorded for this clonotype. V gene TRBV5-1 combines with J gene TRBJ2-2, with TRBD2 identical over 7 bases. The CDR3 sequence is 14 residues long. Germline CDR1 SGHRS, CDR2 YFSETQ. V dropped 7 bases and J dropped 5; count of bases not matched to a gene: 8. The CDR3 DNA reads TGCGCCAGCGCGGGGGAGACCGAGACCGGGGAGCTGTTTTTT. Amino acids: CASAGETETGELFF. Filled out from reference TRBV5-1 and TRBJ2-2, the complete variable domain reads KAGVTQTPRYLIKTRGQQVTLSCSPISGHRSVSWYQQTPGQGLQFLFEYFSETQRNKGNFPGRFSGRQFSNSRSEMNVSTLELGDSALYLCASAGETETGELFFGEGSRLTVL.

By share, this clonotype counts as medium-sized. The CDR3, as DNA: TGTGCCAGCAGCCAGGGTCCCAATCAGCCCCAGCATTTT. This codes for CASSQGPNQPQHF. This sequence joins TRBV14 and TRBJ1-5; D not certain. CDR1 is SGHDN and CDR2 is FVKESK in the germline V gene. Trimming removed 3 bases at V and 3 bases at J, with 6 bases between. This CDR3 comprises 13 residues.